The next 32 T cell receptor beta chains were all read from a single sample in a study of blood T cell repertoires in COVID-19. The data were produced by immunoSEQ multiplex PCR, yet TCRdb's version contains in-frame clones alone and is incomplete. The sample includes roughly 65,000 clones, around nine tenths of them seen just once. The sample comprised peripheral blood. The receptors come from a woman aged 55-69 years with acute or convalescent COVID-19.

A few counts support this clone. The rearrangement joins TRBV3-1 (or the pseudogene TRBV3-2) to TRBJ2-3; 7 bases agree with TRBD1. J was trimmed by 3 bases and V by 4 bases; bases with no gene match: 4. In germline, CDR1 is LGHDT, CDR2 YNNKEL (reference sequence). The CDR3 has 14 residues. CDR3 DNA sequence: TGTGCCAGCAGCCGGGACAGAGCTACAGATACGCAGTATTTT. It yields the protein CASSRDRATDTQYF.

In its sample, this clone ranks as medium-sized. The V call is TRBV27, the J call TRBJ1-4; D may be TRBD1 (6 bases). Trimming took off 10 bases at V and 0 bases at J, with 18 bases between the two ends. The CDR3 spans 16 residues. Germline V gene data show CDR1 as MNHEY and CDR2 as SMNVEV (reference sequence). The CDR3: CATRLTGSATNEKLFF. CDR3 nucleotides: TGTGCCACTCGACTTACAGGGTCAGCAACTAATGAAAAACTGTTTTTT.

The chain carries TRBV6-5 and TRBJ2-5, with D possibly being TRBD2 (7 bases). CDR3 size: 15 residues. Germline loops: CDR1 MNHEY, CDR2 SVGAGI. V lost 7 bases, J lost 5 bases, and 20 bases lay in between. The CDR3 spells CASTQLTGGRETQYF. The CDR3 bases are TGTGCCAGCACCCAATTGACCGGGGGGCGTGAGACCCAGTACTTC.

The chain carries TRBV7-9 and TRBJ1-5; no clear D gene. The V end lost 4 bases, the J end lost 7 bases, and 17 bases lay between the germline ends. Per germline, CDR1 SEHNR and CDR2 FQNEAQ (reference sequence). The CDR3 extends over 15 amino acids. Here the CDR3 reads CASSYGEASHQPQHF. The CDR3, as DNA: TGTGCCAGCAGCTACGGTGAGGCCTCTCACCAGCCCCAGCATTTT.

The chain has TRBV5-1 and TRBJ2-7; possibly TRBD2 for D (5 bases). The CDR3 extends over 15 amino acids. Germline-derived CDR1 and CDR2 are SGHRS and YFSETQ. The V end was cut by 0 bases, the J end by 0 bases, with 10 bases between. CDR3 amino acids: CASSLAAGGSYEQYF. DNA of the CDR3: TGCGCCAGCAGCTTGGCCGCAGGAGGCTCCTACGAGCAGTACTTC.

This chain connects TRBV6-5 to TRBJ1-1, with D possibly matching TRBD1 (5 bases). This CDR3 spans 13 amino acids. V dropped 2 bases and J dropped 11 bases, with 15 bases sitting between them. Germline lookup yields CDR1 MNHEY and CDR2 SVGAGI. DNA for the CDR3: TGTGCCAGCAGTTACGGGCAGGGCGGCTTTGCTTTCTTT. Its protein product is CASSYGQGGFAFF.

The CDR3 region has the DNA TGTGCTAGCGATGGGCGGGGTGCCACAGATACGCAGTATTTT. Its translation: CASDGRGATDTQYF. The V gene is TRBV12-5, the J gene TRBJ2-3; D may be TRBD2 (6 bases). V was cut by 9 bases and J by 2 bases, with 15 bases left in between. The CDR3 contains 14 residues. Germline loops: CDR1 LGHNT, CDR2 FRNRAP.

This chain links TRBV19 with TRBJ1-1, with TRBD1 identical over 9 bases. The germline CDR1 and CDR2 sequences are LNHDA and SQIVND (reference sequence). The trim removed 5 bases at V and 9 bases at J, leaving 7 bases unmatched. The CDR3 is made up of 13 amino acids. In DNA form, the CDR3 reads TGTGCCAGTAGTGCGGGACAGGGCGGGAAAGCTTTCTTT. Amino acid sequence: CASSAGQGGKAFF. Filled out from reference TRBV19 and TRBJ1-1, the complete variable domain reads DGGITQSPKYLFRKEGQNVTLSCEQNLNHDAMYWYRQDPGQGLRLIYYSQIVNDFQKGDIAEGYSVSREKKESFPLTVTSAQKNPTAFYLCASSAGQGGKAFFGQGTRLTVV.

This clone was counted only a few times. This chain joins TRBV6-6 and TRBJ1-5; D ambiguous. V lost 2 bases to trimming and J lost 4 bases, with 15 bases between them. Germline V gives CDR1 MNHNY, CDR2 SVGAGI (reference sequence). The CDR3 has 16 amino acids. The CDR3 reads CASSYGMGQANQPQHF. The CDR3 region has the DNA TGTGCCAGCAGTTACGGCATGGGTCAGGCTAATCAGCCCCAGCATTTT.

The V call is TRBV3-1 (or the pseudogene TRBV3-2), the J call TRBJ1-2; the D is unclear. The germline CDR1 and CDR2 sequences are LGHDT and YNNKEL (reference sequence). V was trimmed by 0 bases and J by 9 bases, leaving 8 bases between them. The CDR3 length is 12 residues. In DNA, the CDR3 is TGTGCCAGCAGCCAAGAGGCCAGGAGCTACACCTTC. Its translation: CASSQEARSYTF.

This chain connects TRBV25-1 to TRBJ1-2; D is uncertain. The CDR3 has 14 amino acids. Germline V gene sequence: CDR1 MGHDK, CDR2 SYGVNS. Trimming took 2 bases from V and 5 from J, leaving 12 bases between them. The CDR3, as DNA: TGTGCCAGCAGTGAACGGGGTGCGCTTTATGGCTACACCTTC. This encodes CASSERGALYGYTF.

This clone is a singleton in its sample. The chain recombines TRBV10-3 with TRBJ2-7, with a tentative D call TRBD2 (6 bases). Germline lookup yields CDR1 ENHRY and CDR2 SYGVKD. This CDR3 is built from 15 residues. The germline V and J ends were trimmed by 3 bases and 5 bases, with 17 bases remaining between them. The CDR3 sequence is CAISDRDGGKNEQYF. The CDR3, as DNA: TGTGCCATCAGTGACCGGGACGGGGGAAAAAACGAGCAGTACTTC.

The chain joins TRBV7-2 to TRBJ1-1, with a possible D match to TRBD1 (6 bases). Germline V gives CDR1 SGHTA, CDR2 FQGNSA. The CDR3 covers 15 residues. V lost 5 bases to trimming and J lost 0 bases, with 13 bases between them. Here the CDR3 DNA reads TGTGCCAGCAGCAAATGGACAGAAGTGAACACTGAAGCTTTCTTT. Translated, it gives CASSKWTEVNTEAFF.

The CDR3 region is CASHARTGVVGTGELFF. The CDR3 bases are TGTGCCTCCCACGCTAGGACAGGGGTTGTTGGGACCGGGGAGCTGTTTTTT. The V and J genes are TRBV30 and TRBJ2-2; 9 bases match TRBD1. Germline trimming cut 7 bases from V and 5 bases from J; bases unmatched to any gene: 17. Germline V gene data show CDR1 as GTSNPN and CDR2 as SVGIG (reference sequence). The CDR3 sequence is 17 residues long.

The chain employs TRBV15 and TRBJ2-5; 11 bases agree with TRBD2. Germline V gives CDR1 LNHNV, CDR2 YYDKDF (reference sequence). The length of the CDR3 is 16 residues. The V segment lost 2 bases and the J segment 4 bases; nucleotides outside the gene matches: 6. Here the CDR3 reads CATSRSTGTSGETQYF. CDR3 DNA: TGTGCCACCAGCAGATCCACCGGGACTAGCGGAGAGACCCAGTACTTC. Using reference TRBV15 and TRBJ2-5 for the parts outside the CDR3, the full variable domain is DAMVIQNPRYQVTQFGKPVTLSCSQTLNHNVMYWYQQKSSQAPKLLFHYYDKDFNNEADTPDNFQSRRPNTSFCFLDIRSPGLGDTAMYLCATSRSTGTSGETQYFGPGTRLLVL.

This chain uses TRBV7-9 with TRBJ1-1; D is undetermined. V gave up 8 bases and J gave up 10 bases, with 23 bases separating them. The CDR3 has 14 residues. Germline V gene data show CDR1 as SEHNR and CDR2 as FQNEAQ (reference sequence). Here the CDR3 reads CASSPLGAGLSAFF. The CDR3 coding sequence is TGTGCCAGCTCCCCCTTAGGTGCGGGTCTATCAGCTTTCTTT.

V usage is TRBV11-2 and J usage is TRBJ2-4; 10 nucleotides match TRBD1. V lost 5 bases to trimming and J lost 0 bases; unmatched junction nucleotides: 7. Germline V gives CDR1 SGHAT, CDR2 FQNNGV. CDR3 size: 17 residues. The CDR3 loop reads CASSRNRDRGAKNIQYF. CDR3 coding DNA: TGTGCCAGCAGCAGAAACCGGGACAGGGGAGCCAAAAACATTCAGTACTTC.

This chain links TRBV4-2 with TRBJ1-1; 7 bases are a match to TRBD1. CDR3 length equals 16 residues. V lost 4 bases, J lost 5 bases, and 13 bases stayed unmatched. Germline V gene lookup returns CDR1 LGHNA and CDR2 YNFKEQ. The CDR3: CASSPRVDREKTEAFF. The CDR3 nucleotides read TGTGCCAGCAGCCCCCGTGTTGACAGGGAAAAAACTGAAGCTTTCTTT.

This clone is medium-sized. The rearrangement links TRBV6-1 to TRBJ2-5; TRBD2 matches at 9 bases. CDR3 size: 16 residues. Germline CDR1 MNHNS, CDR2 SASEGT. J was trimmed by 1 base and V by 2 bases; bases with no gene match: 5. CDR3 bases: TGTGCCAGCAGTGAATGGTTAGCGGGGGTCCAAGAGACCCAGTACTTC. The encoded protein is CASSEWLAGVQETQYF.

The chain carries TRBV5-6 and TRBJ1-2; D is perhaps TRBD1 (6 bases). The CDR3 sequence is 13 residues long. Germline assignment: CDR1 SGHDT and CDR2 YYEEEE. V shed 4 bases and J shed 1 base, with 8 bases lying between them. The CDR3: CASSDRINYGYTF. The CDR3 bases are TGTGCCAGCAGCGACAGGATTAACTATGGCTACACCTTC.

The CDR3 here is CASSQADRVGSGANVLTF. The CDR3 region has the DNA TGTGCCAGCAGCCAAGCGGACAGGGTAGGCTCTGGGGCCAACGTCCTGACTTTC. The J gene is TRBJ2-6, the V gene TRBV3-1 (or the pseudogene TRBV3-2), with 8 bases that match TRBD1. The CDR3 extends over 18 amino acids. The V gene end was trimmed by 1 base and the J gene end by 0 bases; junction bases not matched to a gene: 5. From germline, CDR1 is LGHDT and CDR2 YNNKEL (reference sequence).

The chain uses TRBV5-1 and TRBJ1-6; D might be TRBD1 (5 bases). In germline, CDR1 is SGHRS, CDR2 YFSETQ. Trimming stripped 0 bases from V and 0 bases from J, with 7 bases between. The CDR3 covers 16 residues. The CDR3 loop reads CASSLGTGSYNSPLHF. The CDR3 DNA reads TGCGCCAGCAGCTTGGGTACAGGCTCCTATAATTCACCCCTCCACTTT.

The V gene is TRBV2, the J gene TRBJ2-6, with 10 bases matching TRBD1. V dropped 7 bases and J dropped 2; count of bases not matched to a gene: 5. Germline lookup yields CDR1 SNHLY and CDR2 FYNNEI. There are 16 residues in the CDR3. The CDR3 bases are TGTGCCAGCACCCGGGACAGGGGCCCTGGGGCCAACGTCCTGACTTTC. Encoded protein: CASTRDRGPGANVLTF. Full variable domain (missing parts from reference TRBV2 and TRBJ2-6): EPEVTQTPSHQVTQMGQEVILRCVPISNHLYFYWYRQILGQKVEFLVSFYNNEISEKSEIFDDQFSVERPDGSNFTLKIRSTKLEDSAMYFCASTRDRGPGANVLTFGAGSRLTVL.

The chain employs TRBV30 and TRBJ2-1, with TRBD2 matching 8 bases. CDR3 size: 14 residues. CDR1 and CDR2 (germline): GTSNPN, SVGIG (reference sequence). The J segment lost 9 bases and the V segment lost 2 bases, leaving 9 bases of the junction unmatched. CDR3 nucleotide sequence: TGTGCCTGGAGTCGGGGGGGCCTTCCCATTGAGCAGTTCTTC. It encodes CAWSRGGLPIEQFF.

This sequence joins TRBV5-4 and TRBJ1-3; the match to TRBD1 covers 7 bases. J gave up 4 bases and V 0 bases, and 7 bases lay outside the gene matches. The germline V gene has CDR1 SGHNT and CDR2 YYREEE (reference sequence). The CDR3 has 16 amino acids. CDR3 sequence reads: CASSLGWQGEGNTIYF. CDR3 nucleotide sequence: TGTGCCAGCAGCTTGGGATGGCAGGGGGAAGGAAACACCATATATTTT.

The chain uses TRBV11-2 and TRBJ1-1; no clear D gene. V was trimmed by 5 bases and J by 1 base, leaving 11 bases between them. CDR3 length: 14 amino acids. Per germline, CDR1 SGHAT and CDR2 FQNNGV. The CDR3 nucleotides are TGTGCCAGCAGCGCTGCTTTCAGGAACACTGAAGCTTTCTTT. The encoded protein is CASSAAFRNTEAFF.

The V call is TRBV7-9, the J call TRBJ2-2, with unresolved D. Germline V lookup: CDR1 SEHNR, CDR2 FQNEAQ (reference sequence). The CDR3 loop spans 13 amino acids. The V end lost 5 bases, the J end lost 6 bases, and 10 bases lay between the germline ends. The CDR3 DNA follows: TGTGCCAGCAGCCTCATAACGGCCGGGGAGCTGTTTTTT. Translating gives CASSLITAGELFF.

This sequence joins TRBV5-8 and TRBJ2-7; 7 bases match TRBD2. CDR3 size: 14 residues. V gave up 5 bases and J gave up 0 bases; unmatched junction bases: 5. The germline V gene encodes CDR1 SGHTS and CDR2 YDEGEE. CDR3 in DNA: TGTGCCAGCAGGCGGGGGAGAGGCTCCTACGAGCAGTACTTC. Amino acids: CASRRGRGSYEQYF.

This chain uses TRBV2 with TRBJ2-3; perhaps TRBD1 as D (5 bases). CDR3 length equals 15 residues. With 6 bases removed from V and 5 bases from J, the gap between germline ends came to 18 bases. Germline loops: CDR1 SNHLY, CDR2 FYNNEI. CDR3 DNA: TGTGCCAGCAGCATATCTCGACAGTCCGGAGATACGCAGTATTTT. Translating gives CASSISRQSGDTQYF.

The genes are TRBV4-1 and TRBJ2-2; D remains unclear. Germline-derived CDR1 and CDR2 are MGHRA and YSYEKL. Trimming stripped 4 bases from V and 7 bases from J, with 16 bases between. The CDR3 covers 15 residues. CDR3 residues: CASSPMWKQNGELFF. CDR3 nucleotide sequence: TGCGCCAGCAGCCCGATGTGGAAACAGAACGGGGAGCTGTTTTTT.

The chain recombines TRBV11-2 with TRBJ2-7; TRBD1 matches 8 bases. V lost 5 bases to trimming and J lost 3 bases; unmatched junction nucleotides: 6. This CDR3 has 14 residues. CDR1 SGHAT and CDR2 FQNNGV come from the germline V gene. CDR3: CASSPDRGVYEQYF. The DNA for the CDR3 is TGTGCCAGCAGCCCAGACAGGGGTGTCTACGAGCAGTACTTC.

V gene TRBV14 combines with J gene TRBJ2-3; 16 nucleotides align to TRBD2. V lost 3 bases to trimming and J lost 0 bases; unmatched junction nucleotides: 6. The germline CDR1 and CDR2 sequences are SGHDN and FVKESK. This CDR3 contains 19 residues. CDR3 amino acids: CASSHPPGLAGGSTDTQYF. The CDR3 nucleotides are TGTGCCAGCAGCCACCCGCCGGGACTAGCGGGGGGGAGCACAGATACGCAGTATTTT.